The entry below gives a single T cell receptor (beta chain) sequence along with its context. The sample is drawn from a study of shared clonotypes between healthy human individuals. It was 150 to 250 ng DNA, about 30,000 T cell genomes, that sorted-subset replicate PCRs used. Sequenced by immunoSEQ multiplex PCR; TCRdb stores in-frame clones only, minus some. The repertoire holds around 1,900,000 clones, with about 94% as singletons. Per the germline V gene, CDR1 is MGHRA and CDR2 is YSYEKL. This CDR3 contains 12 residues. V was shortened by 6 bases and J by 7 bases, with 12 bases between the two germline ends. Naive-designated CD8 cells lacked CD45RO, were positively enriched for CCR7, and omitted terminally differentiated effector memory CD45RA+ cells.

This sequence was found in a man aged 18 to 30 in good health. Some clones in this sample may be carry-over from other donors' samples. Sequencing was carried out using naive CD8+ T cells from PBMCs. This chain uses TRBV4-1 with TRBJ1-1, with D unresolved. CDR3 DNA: TGCGCCAGCAGACACGAAGCCCATGAAGCTTTCTTT. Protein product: CASRHEAHEAFF.